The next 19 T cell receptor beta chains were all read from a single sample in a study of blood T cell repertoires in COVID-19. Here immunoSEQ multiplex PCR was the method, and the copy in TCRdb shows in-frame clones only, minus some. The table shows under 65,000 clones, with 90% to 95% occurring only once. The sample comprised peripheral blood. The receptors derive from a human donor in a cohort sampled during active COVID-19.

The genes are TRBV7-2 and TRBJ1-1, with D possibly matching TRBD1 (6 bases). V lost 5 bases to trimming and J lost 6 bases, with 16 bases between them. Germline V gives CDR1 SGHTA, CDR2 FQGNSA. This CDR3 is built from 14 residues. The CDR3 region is CASSPGGGRAEAFF. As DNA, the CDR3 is TGTGCCAGCAGCCCCGGCGGGGGGCGGGCTGAAGCTTTCTTT. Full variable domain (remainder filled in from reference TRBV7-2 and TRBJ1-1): GAGVSQSPSNKVTEKGKDVELRCDPISGHTALYWYRQSLGQGLEFLIYFQGNSAPDKSGLPSDRFSAERTGGSVSTLTIQRTQQEDSAVYLCASSPGGGRAEAFFGQGTRLTVV.

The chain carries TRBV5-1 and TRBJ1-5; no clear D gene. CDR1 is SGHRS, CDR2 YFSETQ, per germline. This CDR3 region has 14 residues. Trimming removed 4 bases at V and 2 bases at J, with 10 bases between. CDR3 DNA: TGCGCCAGCAGCCTCTGGGCCGGCAATCAGCCCCAGCATTTT. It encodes CASSLWAGNQPQHF.

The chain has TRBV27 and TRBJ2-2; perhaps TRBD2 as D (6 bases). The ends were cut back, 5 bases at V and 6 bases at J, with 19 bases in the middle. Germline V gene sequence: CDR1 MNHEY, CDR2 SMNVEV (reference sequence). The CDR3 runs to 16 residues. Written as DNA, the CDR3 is TGTGCCAGCAGTACACCCCTCGGCAGGAGGGCCGGGGAGCTGTTTTTT. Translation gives CASSTPLGRRAGELFF.

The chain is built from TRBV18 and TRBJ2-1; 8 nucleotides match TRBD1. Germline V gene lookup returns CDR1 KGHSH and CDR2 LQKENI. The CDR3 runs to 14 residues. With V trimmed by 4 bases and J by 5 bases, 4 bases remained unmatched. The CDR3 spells CASSRTDRDNEQFF. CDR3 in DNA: TGTGCCAGCTCACGTACGGACAGGGACAATGAGCAGTTCTTC.

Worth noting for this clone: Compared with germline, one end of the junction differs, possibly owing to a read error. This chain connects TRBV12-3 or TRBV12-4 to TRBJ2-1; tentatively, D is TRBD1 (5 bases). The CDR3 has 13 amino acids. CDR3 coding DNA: TGTGCCAGCAGGATGACTGGGGCCCAAAGTACCGTCTTC. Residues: CASRMTGAQSTVF.

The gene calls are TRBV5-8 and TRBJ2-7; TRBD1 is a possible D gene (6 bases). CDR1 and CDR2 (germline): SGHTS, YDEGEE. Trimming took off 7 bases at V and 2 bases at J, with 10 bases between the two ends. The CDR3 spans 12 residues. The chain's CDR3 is CASGRGAYEQYF. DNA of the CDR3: TGTGCCAGCGGCAGGGGAGCCTACGAGCAGTACTTC.

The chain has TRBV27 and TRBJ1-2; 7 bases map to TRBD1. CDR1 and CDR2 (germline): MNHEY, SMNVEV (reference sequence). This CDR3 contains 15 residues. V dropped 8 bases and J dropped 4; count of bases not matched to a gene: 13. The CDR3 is CASGYGGQATYGYTF. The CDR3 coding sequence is TGTGCCAGCGGGTACGGAGGACAGGCCACCTATGGCTACACCTTC.

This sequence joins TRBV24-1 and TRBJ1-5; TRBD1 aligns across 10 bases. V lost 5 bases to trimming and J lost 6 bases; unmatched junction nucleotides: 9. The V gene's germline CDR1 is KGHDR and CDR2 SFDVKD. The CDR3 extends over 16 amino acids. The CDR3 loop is CATSGRDRGFSQPQHF. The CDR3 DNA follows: TGTGCCACCAGTGGCCGGGACAGGGGTTTTAGTCAGCCCCAGCATTTT.

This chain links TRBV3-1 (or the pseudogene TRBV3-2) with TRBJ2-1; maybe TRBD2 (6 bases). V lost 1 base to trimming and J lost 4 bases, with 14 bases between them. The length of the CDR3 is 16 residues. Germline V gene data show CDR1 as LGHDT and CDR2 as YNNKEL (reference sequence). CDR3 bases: TGTGCCAGCAGCCAAGGATGGGACTCGGGTTACAATGAGCAGTTCTTC. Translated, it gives CASSQGWDSGYNEQFF.

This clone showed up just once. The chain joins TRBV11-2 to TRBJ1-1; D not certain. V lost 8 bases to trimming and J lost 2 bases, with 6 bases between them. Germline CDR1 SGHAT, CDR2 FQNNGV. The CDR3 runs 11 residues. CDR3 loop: CASALNTEAFF. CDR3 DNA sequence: TGTGCCAGCGCGCTTAACACTGAAGCTTTCTTT.

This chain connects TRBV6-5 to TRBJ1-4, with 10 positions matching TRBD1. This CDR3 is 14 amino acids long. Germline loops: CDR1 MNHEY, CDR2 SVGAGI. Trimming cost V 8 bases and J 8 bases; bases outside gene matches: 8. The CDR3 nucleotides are TGTGCCAGCGGGGACGGGACAGGGGTGGAAAAACTGTTTTTT. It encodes CASGDGTGVEKLFF.

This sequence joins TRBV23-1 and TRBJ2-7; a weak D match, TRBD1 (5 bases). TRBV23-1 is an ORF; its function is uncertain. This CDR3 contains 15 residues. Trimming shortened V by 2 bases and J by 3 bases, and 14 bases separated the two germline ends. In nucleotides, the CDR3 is TGCGCCAGCAGTCAAGGGTCCAGGGTGTTCTACGAGCAGTACTTC. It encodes CASSQGSRVFYEQYF.

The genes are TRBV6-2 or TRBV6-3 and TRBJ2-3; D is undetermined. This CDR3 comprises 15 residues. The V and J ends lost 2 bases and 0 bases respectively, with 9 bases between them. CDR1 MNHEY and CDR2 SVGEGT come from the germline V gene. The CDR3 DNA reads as TGTGCCAGCAGTTACCAAGAGACTAGCACAGATACGCAGTATTTT. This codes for CASSYQETSTDTQYF.

The DNA of the CDR3 is TGTGCCAGCAGTCCGACCGGGGGGGCGAACACCGGGGAGCTGTTTTTT. The encoded protein is CASSPTGGANTGELFF. The rearrangement joins TRBV2 to TRBJ2-2; 8 bases align to TRBD2. V lost 5 bases and J lost 0; bases outside the gene matches: 5. The CDR3 has 16 amino acids. Germline V gives CDR1 SNHLY, CDR2 FYNNEI.

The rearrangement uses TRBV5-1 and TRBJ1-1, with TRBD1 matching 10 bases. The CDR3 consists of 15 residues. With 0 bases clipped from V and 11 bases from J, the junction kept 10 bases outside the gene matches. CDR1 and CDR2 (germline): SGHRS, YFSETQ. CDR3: CASSLEGTGDPVAFF. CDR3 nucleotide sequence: TGCGCCAGCAGCTTGGAGGGGACAGGGGATCCCGTGGCTTTCTTT. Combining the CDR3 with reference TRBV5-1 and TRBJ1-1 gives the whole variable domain KAGVTQTPRYLIKTRGQQVTLSCSPISGHRSVSWYQQTPGQGLQFLFEYFSETQRNKGNFPGRFSGRQFSNSRSEMNVSTLELGDSALYLCASSLEGTGDPVAFFGQGTRLTVV.

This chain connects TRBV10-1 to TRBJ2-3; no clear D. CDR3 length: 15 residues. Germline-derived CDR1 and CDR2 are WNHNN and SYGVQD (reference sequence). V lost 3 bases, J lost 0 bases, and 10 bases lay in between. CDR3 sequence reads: CASSDTPTSTDTQYF. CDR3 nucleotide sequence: TGCGCCAGCAGTGACACTCCCACTAGCACAGATACGCAGTATTTT.

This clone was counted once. CDR3 in amino acids: CASSYNRGGETQYF. The CDR3 DNA reads as TGTGCCAGCAGTTACAATAGGGGAGGAGAGACCCAGTACTTC. The V and J genes are TRBV6-5 and TRBJ2-5, with D maybe TRBD2 (6 bases). The V gene lost 2 bases and the J gene lost 4 bases, with 11 bases spanning the gap. The germline CDR1 and CDR2 sequences are MNHEY and SVGAGI. This CDR3 is built from 14 residues.

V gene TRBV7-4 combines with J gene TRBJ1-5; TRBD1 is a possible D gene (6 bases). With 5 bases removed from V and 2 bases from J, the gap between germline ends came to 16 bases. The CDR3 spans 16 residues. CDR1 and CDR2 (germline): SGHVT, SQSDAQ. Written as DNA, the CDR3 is TGTGCCAGCAGCCCCGGACAGCCTTTAGGCAATCAGCCCCAGCATTTT. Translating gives CASSPGQPLGNQPQHF.

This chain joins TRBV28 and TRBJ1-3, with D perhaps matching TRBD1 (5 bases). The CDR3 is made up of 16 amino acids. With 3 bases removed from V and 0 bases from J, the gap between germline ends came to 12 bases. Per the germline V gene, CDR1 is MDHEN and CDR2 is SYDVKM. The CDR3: CASSLGPRDSGNTIYF. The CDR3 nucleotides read TGTGCCAGCAGTTTGGGTCCCAGGGACTCTGGAAACACCATATATTTT.